The 13 T cell receptor beta chains in this list originate from one sample, sequenced in a study of blood T cell repertoires in COVID-19. The method was immunoSEQ multiplex PCR; TCRdb's version includes in-frame clones alone and lacks a portion of them. The table records around 130,000 clones, approximately 88% of them present only once. The sample was peripheral blood. The receptors derive from a man aged 65-85 years with active COVID-19.

This chain joins TRBV11-3 and TRBJ2-2; TRBD1 might be the D (5 bases). This CDR3 has 13 residues. The V and J ends lost 2 bases and 5 bases respectively, with 6 bases between them. The germline CDR1 and CDR2 sequences are SGHNT and YENEEA. The CDR3 loop reads CASSLSGTGELFF. The CDR3 DNA is TGTGCCAGCAGCTTATCAGGGACCGGGGAGCTGTTTTTT.

The chain uses TRBV27 and TRBJ2-7, with 9 bases matching TRBD1. The CDR3 runs to 14 residues. Losses at the gene ends were 8 bases for V and 4 bases for J; bases not matched to a gene: 9. In germline, CDR1 is MNHEY, CDR2 SMNVEV (reference sequence). The CDR3, as DNA: TGTGCCAGCGGCCTACAGGGGGCGTCTTACGAGCAGTACTTC. This gives the protein CASGLQGASYEQYF.

V is TRBV5-5 and J is TRBJ2-1; D is unclear. The germline V gene encodes CDR1 SGHKS and CDR2 YYEKEE (reference sequence). V lost 4 bases and J lost 8, with 7 bases in between. The length of the CDR3 is 11 residues. CDR3 nucleotide sequence: TGTGCCAGCAGCCCCACGGATGAGCAGTTCTTC. Its translation is CASSPTDEQFF.

The chain has TRBV2 and TRBJ2-5; 10 bases are shared with TRBD2. The V gene's germline CDR1 is SNHLY and CDR2 FYNNEI. V was pared by 4 bases and J by 5 bases, with 4 bases of the junction left unmatched. This CDR3 is built from 14 residues. This chain's CDR3 is CASSGLAGVETQYF. As DNA, the CDR3 is TGTGCCAGCAGTGGCCTAGCGGGAGTGGAGACCCAGTACTTC.

The J gene is TRBJ2-5, the V gene TRBV28, with TRBD1 matching over 9 bases. This CDR3 spans 15 amino acids. CDR1 MDHEN and CDR2 SYDVKM come from the germline V gene. Trimming took 5 bases from V and 4 from J; bases not matched to a gene: 8. The CDR3 protein is CASSMVQGARETQYF. The DNA for the CDR3 is TGTGCCAGCAGTATGGTACAGGGGGCTAGAGAGACCCAGTACTTC.

This chain joins TRBV5-1 and TRBJ2-3; 13 bases are shared with TRBD2. From germline, CDR1 is SGHRS and CDR2 YFSETQ. The CDR3 is made up of 14 amino acids. Losses at the gene ends were 7 bases for V and 10 bases for J; bases not matched to a gene: 9. The CDR3: CASHQGLAGSPQYF. The CDR3 nucleotides are TGCGCCAGCCATCAGGGACTAGCGGGATCACCGCAGTATTTT.

The V gene is TRBV5-1, the J gene TRBJ2-3; a weak D match, TRBD2 (6 bases). This CDR3 spans 17 amino acids. The germline CDR1 and CDR2 sequences are SGHRS and YFSETQ. With 0 bases removed from V and 6 bases from J, the gap between germline ends came to 20 bases. CDR3 nucleotide sequence: TGCGCCAGCAGCTTGGGGGAGGATAGCGGAGGCGGGGATACGCAGTATTTT. Translated, it gives CASSLGEDSGGGDTQYF.

As to this clone: The sample holds other DNA sequences that translate to the same CDR3. The chain combines TRBV6-5 with TRBJ2-7; TRBD1 matches 10 bases. The V gene's germline CDR1 is MNHEY and CDR2 SVGAGI. The CDR3 contains 15 residues. V dropped 0 bases and J dropped 2; count of bases not matched to a gene: 1. CDR3 protein: CASSYSGQGAYEQYF. CDR3 in DNA: TGTGCCAGCAGTTACTCAGGACAGGGGGCCTACGAGCAGTACTTC.

The count of this clone is one. The chain combines TRBV19 with TRBJ1-4, with D possibly TRBD1 on 5 matching bases. Germline lookup yields CDR1 LNHDA and CDR2 SQIVND (reference sequence). The CDR3 totals 15 residues. Trimming pared 6 bases from V and 4 bases from J, leaving 15 bases between. The CDR3 is CASRISGGVNEKLFF. DNA of the CDR3: TGTGCCAGTAGGATCTCCGGAGGGGTTAATGAAAAACTGTTTTTT.

V gene TRBV9 combines with J gene TRBJ2-2; D unresolved. Per the germline V gene, CDR1 is SGDLS and CDR2 is YYNGEE. Trimming cost V 6 bases and J 0 bases, with 6 bases left between them. The CDR3 totals 13 residues. CDR3 bases: TGTGCCAGCAAACTCGCGAACACCGGGGAGCTGTTTTTT. Translation gives CASKLANTGELFF.

The gene calls are TRBV9 and TRBJ2-5; perhaps TRBD1 as D (6 bases). The length of the CDR3 is 14 residues. Germline CDR1 is SGDLS and CDR2 is YYNGEE. V was shortened by 0 bases and J by 5 bases, with 11 bases between the two germline ends. This CDR3 reads CASSVDPGAETQYF. Written as DNA, the CDR3 is TGTGCCAGCAGCGTAGATCCAGGGGCGGAGACCCAGTACTTC.

This clone was counted a few times. The chain carries TRBV2 and TRBJ2-5; 12 nucleotides align to TRBD1. There are 16 residues in the CDR3. V gave up 6 bases and J gave up 5 bases; unmatched junction bases: 10. CDR1 and CDR2 from the germline V gene are SNHLY and FYNNEI. CDR3 DNA sequence: TGTGCCAGCAGGGGACAGGGGGCGCGGGGAGGTGAGACCCAGTACTTC. Protein sequence: CASRGQGARGGETQYF.

The chain is built from TRBV7-2 and TRBJ1-2; TRBD1 agrees at 9 bases. V shed 5 bases and J 8 bases; nucleotides not matched to a gene: 12. There are 15 residues in the CDR3. Germline V CDR1 and CDR2: SGHTA, FQGNSA. The CDR3 loop reads CASSAHRGRLEGYTF. Written as DNA, the CDR3 is TGTGCCAGCAGCGCTCACAGGGGGCGGTTGGAGGGCTACACCTTC.